The clone carrying this T cell receptor (beta chain) was seen many times. Its cognate antigen is unknown. TCRdb reanalysed the 5' RACE reads using MiXCR and keeps one entry per CDR3 protein. Of roughly 65,000 distinct CDR3 sequences listed, around 4% were seen once; the top ten hold around 2.6%. The source of the sample is a study of neurological immune-mediated disorders. Trimming took off 1 base at V and 2 bases at J, with 24 bases between the two ends. There are 19 residues in the CDR3. Germline assignment: CDR1 SGHRS and CDR2 YFSETQ. The study built unsorted libraries from 2 million PBMCs kept at -80 C. The study, taken as a whole, reports: CDR3 amino acid sequences found in expanded clones were never shared across subjects, suggesting private repertoires in all groups.

Sequencing used PBMCs. The chain uses TRBV5-1 and TRBJ1-1; D may be TRBD1 (5 bases). The source of this sequence is a man aged 50-60 years with multiple sclerosis. CDR3 sequence reads: CASSLPTDRPVDRNTEAFF. CDR3 coding DNA: TGCGCCAGCAGCTTGCCAACGGATCGACCAGTTGACAGAAACACTGAAGCTTTCTTT.